The subject of this entry is one T cell receptor (beta chain). The antigen is not known. This record belongs to a study of beta chain features in type 1 diabetes. CDR3 size: 16 residues. From germline, CDR1 is SGHTA and CDR2 FQGNSA. The germline V and J ends were trimmed by 7 bases and 3 bases, with 19 bases remaining between them. As every portion of the isolated RNA was reverse transcribed, the sequencing read expressed TCRB transcripts. Only in-frame clones appear in the TCRdb table, and some are missing; sequencing was by immunoSEQ multiplex PCR. The table records around 500,000 clones, approximately 30% of them present only once. Regarding the study as a whole: Naive, central memory and regulatory TCRB repertoires appeared more similar among patients than healthy donors. For TCRB rearrangement, an influence of HLA type remained unresolved here. Shorter templates might be favored by PCR, equally in patients and controls.

The TCR originated in a man between 18 and 29 years old in good health. This chain links TRBV7-2 with TRBJ2-1; D may be TRBD2 (6 bases). The sample taken for sequencing was naive CD4+ T cells from blood. The CDR3 sequence: CASTPGGSAFYNEQFF. CDR3 coding DNA: TGTGCCAGCACCCCCGGGGGTAGCGCTTTCTACAATGAGCAGTTCTTC.